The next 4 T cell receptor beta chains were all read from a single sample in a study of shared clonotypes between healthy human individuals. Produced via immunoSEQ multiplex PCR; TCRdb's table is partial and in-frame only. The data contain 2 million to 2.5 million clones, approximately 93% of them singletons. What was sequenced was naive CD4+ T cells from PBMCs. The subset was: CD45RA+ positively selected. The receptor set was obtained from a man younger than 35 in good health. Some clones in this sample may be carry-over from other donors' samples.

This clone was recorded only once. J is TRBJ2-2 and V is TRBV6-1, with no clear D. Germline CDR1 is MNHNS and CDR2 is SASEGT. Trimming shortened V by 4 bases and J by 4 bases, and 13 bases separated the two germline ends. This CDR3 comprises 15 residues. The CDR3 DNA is TGTGCCAGCAGTGGGTTCGGACCGATCACCGGGGAGCTGTTTTTT. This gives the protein CASSGFGPITGELFF.

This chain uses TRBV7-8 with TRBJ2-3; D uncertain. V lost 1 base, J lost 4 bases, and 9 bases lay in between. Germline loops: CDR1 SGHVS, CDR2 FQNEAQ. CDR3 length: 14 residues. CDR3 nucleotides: TGTGCCAGCAGCTTAGTGCTACGCCCAGATACGCAGTATTTT. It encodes CASSLVLRPDTQYF.

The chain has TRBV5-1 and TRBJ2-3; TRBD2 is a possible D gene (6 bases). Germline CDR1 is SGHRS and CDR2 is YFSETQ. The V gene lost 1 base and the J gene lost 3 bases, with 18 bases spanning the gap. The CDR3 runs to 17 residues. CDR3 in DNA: TGCGCCAGCAGCTTGTCACCGACGGGAGCCACAACAGATACGCAGTATTTT. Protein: CASSLSPTGATTDTQYF. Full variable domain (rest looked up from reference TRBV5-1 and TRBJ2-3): KAGVTQTPRYLIKTRGQQVTLSCSPISGHRSVSWYQQTPGQGLQFLFEYFSETQRNKGNFPGRFSGRQFSNSRSEMNVSTLELGDSALYLCASSLSPTGATTDTQYFGPGTRLTVL.

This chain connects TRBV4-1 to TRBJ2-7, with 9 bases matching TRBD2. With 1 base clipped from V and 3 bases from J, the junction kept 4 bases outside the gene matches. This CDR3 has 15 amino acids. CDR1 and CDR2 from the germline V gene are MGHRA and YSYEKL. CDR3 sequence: CASSQATSGYYEQYF. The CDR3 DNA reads TGCGCCAGCAGCCAAGCTACTAGCGGGTACTACGAGCAGTACTTC.